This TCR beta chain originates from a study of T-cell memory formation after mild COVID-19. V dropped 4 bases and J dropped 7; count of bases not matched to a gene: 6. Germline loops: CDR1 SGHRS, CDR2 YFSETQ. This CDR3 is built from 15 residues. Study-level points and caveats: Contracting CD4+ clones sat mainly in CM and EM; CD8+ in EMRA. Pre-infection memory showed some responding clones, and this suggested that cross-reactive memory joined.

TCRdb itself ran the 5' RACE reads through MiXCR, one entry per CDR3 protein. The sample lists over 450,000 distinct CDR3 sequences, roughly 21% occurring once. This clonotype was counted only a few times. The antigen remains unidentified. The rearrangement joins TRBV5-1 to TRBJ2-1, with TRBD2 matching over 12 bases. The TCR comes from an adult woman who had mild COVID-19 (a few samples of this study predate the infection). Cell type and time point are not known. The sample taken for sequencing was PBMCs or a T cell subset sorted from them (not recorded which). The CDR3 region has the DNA TGCGCCAGCAGCGGAGGGACTAGCGGGTCGAATGAGCAGTTCTTC. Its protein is CASSGGTSGSNEQFF.